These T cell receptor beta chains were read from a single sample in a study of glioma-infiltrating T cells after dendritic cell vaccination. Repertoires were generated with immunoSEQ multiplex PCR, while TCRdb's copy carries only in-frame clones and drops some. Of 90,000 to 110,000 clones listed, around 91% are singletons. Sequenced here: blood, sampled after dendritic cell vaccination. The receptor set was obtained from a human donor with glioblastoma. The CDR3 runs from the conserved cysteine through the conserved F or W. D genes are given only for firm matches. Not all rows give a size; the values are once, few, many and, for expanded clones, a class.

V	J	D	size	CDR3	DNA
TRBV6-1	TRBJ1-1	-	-	CASSQEGPEAFF	TGTGCCAGCAGTCAGGAGGGCCCTGAAGCTTTCTTT
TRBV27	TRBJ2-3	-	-	CASSLSIRLSTDTQYF	TGTGCCAGCAGTTTATCGATAAGACTTAGCACAGATACGCAGTATTTT
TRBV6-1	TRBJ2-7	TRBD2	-	CASKLGLAGVNEQYF	TGTGCCAGCAAGTTGGGACTAGCGGGAGTGAACGAGCAGTACTTC
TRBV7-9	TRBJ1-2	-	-	CASSLGALGPNYGYTF	TGTGCCAGCAGCTTAGGTGCTTTGGGCCCTAACTATGGCTACACCTTC
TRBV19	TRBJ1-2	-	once	CASSIGTSNYGYTF	TGTGCCAGTAGTATAGGGACATCTAACTATGGCTACACCTTC
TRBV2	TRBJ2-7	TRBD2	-	CASRGLAGEVYEQYF	TGTGCCAGCAGAGGACTAGCGGGAGAAGTCTACGAGCAGTACTTC
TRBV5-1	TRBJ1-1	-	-	CASSLDGLIGTEAFF	TGCGCCAGCAGCTTGGATGGCCTGATTGGCACTGAAGCTTTCTTT
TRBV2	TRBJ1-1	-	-	CASRSRVTEAFF	TGTGCCAGCAGATCCAGGGTAACTGAAGCTTTCTTT
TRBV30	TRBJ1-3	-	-	CAWTERQGNTIYF	TGTGCCTGGACAGAACGACAGGGAAACACCATATATTTT
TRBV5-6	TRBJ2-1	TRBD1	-	CASSLSGTGIGQFF	TGTGCCAGCAGCTTATCCGGGACAGGGATAGGGCAGTTCTTC
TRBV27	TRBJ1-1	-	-	CASSLSGTNTEAFF	TGTGCCAGCAGTTTATCTGGGACAAACACTGAAGCTTTCTTT
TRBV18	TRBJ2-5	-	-	CASSPRVPRAGSQETQYF	TGTGCCAGCTCACCACGGGTGCCTAGGGCGGGGAGCCAAGAGACCCAGTACTTC
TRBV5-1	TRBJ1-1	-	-	CASSLAGVGNTEAFF	TGCGCCAGCAGCCTGGCAGGGGTGGGTAACACTGAAGCTTTCTTT
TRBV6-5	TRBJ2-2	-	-	CASREQGDTGELFF	TGTGCCAGCAGAGAACAGGGTGACACCGGGGAGCTGTTTTTT
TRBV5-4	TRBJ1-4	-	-	CASSSSEEKLFF	TGTGCCAGCAGCTCTAGTGAGGAAAAACTGTTTTTT
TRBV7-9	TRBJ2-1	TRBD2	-	CASSPTSGRGNEQFF	TGTGCCAGCAGTCCGACTAGCGGGAGGGGGAATGAGCAGTTCTTC
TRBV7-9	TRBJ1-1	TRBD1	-	CASTTGGYDTEAFF	TGTGCCAGCACAACAGGGGGCTATGACACTGAAGCTTTCTTT
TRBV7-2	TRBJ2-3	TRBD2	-	CASSLGGRGEDTQYF	TGTGCCAGCAGCTTAGGCGGGAGGGGAGAAGATACGCAGTATTTT
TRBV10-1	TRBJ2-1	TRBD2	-	CASSDTGTSGYNEQFF	TGCGCCAGCAGTGATACCGGGACTAGCGGGTACAATGAGCAGTTCTTC
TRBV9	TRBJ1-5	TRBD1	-	CASSSGQGGNQPQHF	TGTGCCAGCAGCTCCGGACAGGGGGGCAATCAGCCCCAGCATTTT
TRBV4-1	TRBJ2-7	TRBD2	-	CASSQAGGVGTYEQYF	TGCGCCAGCAGCCAAGCGGGGGGAGTAGGTACCTACGAGCAGTACTTC
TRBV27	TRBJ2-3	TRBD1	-	CASKVQGGTDTQYF	TGTGCCAGCAAGGTGCAGGGGGGCACAGATACGCAGTATTTT
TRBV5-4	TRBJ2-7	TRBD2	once	CASSSRLAGGYEQYF	TGTGCCAGCAGCTCCCGACTAGCGGGGGGATACGAGCAGTACTTC
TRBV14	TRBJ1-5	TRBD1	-	CASSRTGDPQPQHF	TGTGCCAGCAGCCGGACAGGGGATCCTCAGCCCCAGCATTTT
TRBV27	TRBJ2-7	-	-	CASSFFPGPPYEQYF	TGTGCCAGCAGTTTCTTCCCAGGGCCGCCTTACGAGCAGTACTTC
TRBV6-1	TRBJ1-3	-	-	CASSEARVNGNTIYF	TGTGCCAGCAGTGAAGCCAGGGTAAATGGAAACACCATATATTTT
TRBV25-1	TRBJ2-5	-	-	CATVLGETQHF	TGTGCCACCGTGCTTGGAGAGACCCAGCACTTC
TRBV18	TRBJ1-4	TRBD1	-	CASSPPIYSRQGSNEKLFF	TGTGCCAGCTCACCCCCTATCTATTCTAGACAGGGGTCTAATGAAAAACTGTTTTTT
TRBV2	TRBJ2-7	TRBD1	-	CASRSGTGSLYEQYF	TGTGCCAGCAGATCCGGGACAGGGTCCCTCTACGAGCAGTACTTC
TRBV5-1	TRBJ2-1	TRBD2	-	CASSLVAGGEQFF	TGCGCCAGCAGCTTGGTTGCGGGAGGTGAGCAGTTCTTC
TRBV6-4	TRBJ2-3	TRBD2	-	CASSVSSGADTQYF	TGTGCCAGCAGTGTGTCCAGCGGGGCCGATACGCAGTATTTT
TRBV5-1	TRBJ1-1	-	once	CASSAQGIAGTEAFF	TGCGCCAGCAGCGCTCAGGGGATAGCGGGCACTGAAGCTTTCTTT
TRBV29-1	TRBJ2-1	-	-	CSVEGGRARYNEQFF	TGCAGCGTTGAAGGGGGCAGAGCGCGCTACAATGAGCAGTTCTTC
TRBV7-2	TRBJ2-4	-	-	CASSPPGGRAKNIQYF	TGTGCCAGCAGCCCGCCTGGGGGGAGGGCCAAAAACATTCAGTACTTC
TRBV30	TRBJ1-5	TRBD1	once	CAWSGQGSQPQHF	TGTGCCTGGAGTGGACAGGGATCTCAGCCCCAGCATTTT
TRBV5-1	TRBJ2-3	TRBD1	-	CASSLEWTGEIRTDTQYF	TGCGCCAGCAGCTTGGAATGGACAGGGGAAATCCGCACAGATACGCAGTATTTT
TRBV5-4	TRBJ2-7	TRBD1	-	CASSYAGQGAYEQYF	TGTGCCAGCAGCTACGCGGGACAGGGAGCCTACGAGCAGTACTTC
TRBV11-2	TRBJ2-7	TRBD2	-	CASSLVAPSGVYEQYF	TGTGCCAGCAGCTTAGTGGCCCCTAGCGGGGTCTACGAGCAGTACTTC
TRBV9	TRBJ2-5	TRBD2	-	CASTVGLAGVPEQETQYF	TGTGCCAGCACCGTAGGACTAGCGGGAGTGCCGGAGCAAGAGACCCAGTACTTC
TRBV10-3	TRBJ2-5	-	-	CATQGALPEQYF	TGTGCCACCCAAGGGGCACTCCCGGAGCAGTACTTC
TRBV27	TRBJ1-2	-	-	CASSPAGSPIYGYTF	TGTGCCAGCAGCCCGGCGGGGAGCCCTATCTATGGCTACACCTTC
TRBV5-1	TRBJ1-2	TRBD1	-	CASSLGQGDGYTF	TGCGCCAGCAGCTTGGGACAGGGAGATGGCTACACCTTC
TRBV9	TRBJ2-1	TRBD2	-	CASTSGGASEQFF	TGTGCCAGCACTAGCGGGGGGGCCAGTGAGCAGTTCTTC
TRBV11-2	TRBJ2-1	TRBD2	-	CASSSLAGGFEQFF	TGTGCCAGCAGCTCACTAGCGGGAGGGTTTGAGCAGTTCTTC
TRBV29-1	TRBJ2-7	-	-	CSVAEYEQYF	TGCAGCGTAGCGGAATACGAGCAGTACTTC